Following are 26 T cell receptor beta chains from one sample sequenced in a study of persistence of HIV-infected CD4 T cells. These receptors have no identified antigens. Stimulation used about 9.5 ug/mL lysate from CMV-infected fibroblasts. Memory cells lacking CD40L and CD69 with high CD45RO were sorted. This was the immunoSEQ version 4 assay in survey mode. The data were produced by immunoSEQ multiplex PCR, yet TCRdb's version contains in-frame clones alone and is incomplete. This table holds fewer than 40,000 clones, roughly 80% found once. The source material was CD4+ T cells sorted from PBMCs after roughly 18-hour stimulation, sampled from a patient who received antiretroviral therapy. Every receptor here comes from an adult man with HIV who was CMV-seropositive.

This clone was observed once. The chain employs TRBV12-3 or TRBV12-4 and TRBJ1-5; D is unclear. V shed 6 bases and J shed 5 bases, with 11 bases lying between them. The CDR3 consists of 13 residues. The CDR3: CASSLDFYQPQHF. CDR3 nucleotides: TGTGCCAGCAGCCTTGATTTCTATCAGCCCCAGCATTTT.

The J gene is TRBJ2-3, the V gene TRBV7-8; 8 nucleotides match TRBD2. This CDR3 is built from 15 residues. After removal of 8 bases from V and 1 base from J, the junction contained 8 bases not matched to a gene. Germline V gene lookup returns CDR1 SGHVS and CDR2 FQNEAQ. The CDR3 spells CASCSLAGCTDTQYF. The CDR3 coding sequence is TGTGCCAGCTGTTCTTTAGCGGGGTGCACAGATACGCAGTATTTT.

The chain is built from TRBV4-2 and TRBJ2-1; 8 nucleotides align to TRBD1. J lost 6 bases, V lost 3 bases, and 4 bases had no gene match. The CDR3 consists of 14 residues. Germline CDR1 and CDR2: LGHNA and YNFKEQ. CDR3 amino acids: CASSHPQGGNEQFF. DNA for the CDR3: TGTGCCAGCAGCCATCCACAGGGGGGCAATGAGCAGTTCTTC.

This chain connects TRBV18 to TRBJ1-1; TRBD1 aligns across 12 bases. Germline loops: CDR1 KGHSH, CDR2 LQKENI. The CDR3 has 15 amino acids. The ends lost 6 bases at V and 5 bases at J; junction bases unmatched: 7. The CDR3 region has the DNA TGTGCCAGCTCGTGGGGACAGGGGGCGGAGACTGAAGCTTTCTTT. It codes for CASSWGQGAETEAFF.

The chain couples TRBV28 to TRBJ2-7; D is perhaps TRBD1 (6 bases). Trimming pared 3 bases from V and 8 bases from J, leaving 14 bases between. From germline, CDR1 is MDHEN and CDR2 SYDVKM. CDR3 length: 13 amino acids. The chain's CDR3 is CASSFNTGSQQYF. CDR3 sequence (DNA): TGTGCCAGCAGTTTCAACACAGGGAGCCAGCAGTACTTC.

The CDR3 here is CASSGGTGGLRNSPLHF. CDR3 DNA: TGCGCCAGCAGCGGAGGGACAGGGGGTTTGAGGAATTCACCCCTCCACTTT. The rearrangement uses TRBV5-1 and TRBJ1-6; 11 bases map to TRBD1. V lost 4 bases, J lost 7 bases, and 10 bases stayed unmatched. Per the germline V gene, CDR1 is SGHRS and CDR2 is YFSETQ. The CDR3 runs to 17 residues.

This chain uses TRBV30 with TRBJ1-2; D ambiguous. This CDR3 has 12 amino acids. Trimming cost V 2 bases and J 9 bases, with 13 bases left between them. Germline loops: CDR1 GTSNPN, CDR2 SVGIG (reference sequence). The CDR3 is CAWSRSGFRYTF. CDR3 DNA sequence: TGTGCCTGGAGTAGGTCCGGCTTCCGCTACACCTTC. The variable domain in full, with the rest retrieved from reference TRBV30 and TRBJ1-2, is SQTIHQWPATLVQPVGSPLSLECTVEGTSNPNLYWYRQAAGRGLQLLFYSVGIGQISSEVPQNLSASRPQDRQFILSSKKLLLSDSGFYLCAWSRSGFRYTFGSGTRLTVV.

This chain uses TRBV5-6 with TRBJ1-5, with 8 bases lining up with TRBD1. The length of the CDR3 is 17 residues. V trimming: 2 bases; J trimming: 2 bases; junction bases outside the gene matches: 9. In germline, CDR1 is SGHDT, CDR2 YYEEEE. CDR3 sequence: CASSFAGGVGGNQPQHF. Here the CDR3 DNA reads TGTGCCAGCAGCTTCGCAGGGGGCGTTGGGGGCAATCAGCCCCAGCATTTT.

This clone was found once. The gene calls are TRBV6-5 and TRBJ2-5, with D possibly TRBD1 on 6 matching bases. Per the germline V gene, CDR1 is MNHEY and CDR2 is SVGAGI. Trimming shortened V by 7 bases and J by 3 bases, and 12 bases separated the two germline ends. The CDR3 is 13 amino acids. CDR3: CASITGKEETQYF. The CDR3 nucleotides read TGTGCCAGCATTACAGGGAAGGAAGAGACCCAGTACTTC.

The table lists this clone with a count of one. This chain links TRBV6-2 or TRBV6-3 with TRBJ1-3; D is unclear. Germline V CDR1 and CDR2: MNHEY, SVGEGT. This CDR3 is built from 14 residues. V shed 4 bases and J shed 5 bases, with 12 bases lying between them. In nucleotides, the CDR3 is TGTGCCAGCAGTTCGGCCGAATACAGAAACACCATATATTTT. This encodes CASSSAEYRNTIYF.

The J gene is TRBJ2-3, the V gene TRBV6-5; 9 bases agree with TRBD1. Germline assignment: CDR1 MNHEY and CDR2 SVGAGI. After removal of 10 bases from V and 1 base from J, the junction contained 6 bases not matched to a gene. The CDR3 runs 14 residues. CDR3 amino acids: CAITWTGGTDTQYF. CDR3 in DNA: TGTGCCATTACATGGACAGGGGGCACAGATACGCAGTATTTT.

This clone has only a few counts. The V and J genes are TRBV4-1 and TRBJ1-4; TRBD1 is a possible D gene (5 bases). CDR1 is MGHRA and CDR2 is YSYEKL in the germline V gene. The CDR3 is 17 amino acids. The V end was cut by 1 base, the J end by 8 bases, with 20 bases between. Here the CDR3 DNA reads TGCGCCAGCAGCCAAGTAGTCGGGACGGGCTCAGGGGAAAAACTGTTTTTT. Translating gives CASSQVVGTGSGEKLFF.

The chain carries TRBV23-1 and TRBJ2-5, with TRBD2 identical over 10 bases. TRBV23-1 is flagged as an ORF with uncertain function. This CDR3 region has 17 residues. Trimming at V came to 0 bases and at J to 7 bases, leaving 11 bases not matched to a gene. This CDR3 reads CASSQSLSSGGLRTQYF. As DNA, the CDR3 is TGCGCCAGCAGTCAATCCTTGTCTAGCGGGGGCCTCCGGACCCAGTACTTC.

The chain joins TRBV7-2 to TRBJ2-5, with D tentatively TRBD1 or TRBD2 (5 bases each). Trimming removed 5 bases at V and 5 bases at J, with 21 bases between. The CDR3 totals 16 residues. CDR1 SGHTA and CDR2 FQGNSA come from the germline V gene. The CDR3 here is CASSLEQALARETQYF. Here the CDR3 DNA reads TGTGCCAGCAGCCTAGAACAGGCTCTAGCCCGGGAGACCCAGTACTTC.

The chain couples TRBV6-6 to TRBJ1-3; 8 bases map to TRBD1. This CDR3 is 15 amino acids long. The V gene's germline CDR1 is MNHNY and CDR2 SVGAGI (reference sequence). Trimming took 5 bases from V and 1 from J; bases not matched to a gene: 4. The CDR3 bases are TGTGCCAGCAGTCAGGGACAGGTTTCTGGAAACACCATATATTTT. This sequence encodes CASSQGQVSGNTIYF.

The chain carries TRBV25-1 and TRBJ1-1, with D possibly being TRBD1 (5 bases). CDR3 length: 14 residues. CDR1 and CDR2 from the germline V gene are MGHDK and SYGVNS. Trimming cost V 1 base and J 1 base, with 7 bases left between them. The CDR3 bases are TGTGCCAGCAGTGAATGGGGCAGGAACACTGAAGCTTTCTTT. Translated, it gives CASSEWGRNTEAFF.

V is TRBV28 and J is TRBJ1-3, with D unclear. CDR1 and CDR2 from the germline V gene are MDHEN and SYDVKM. The CDR3 spans 12 residues. V lost 3 bases, J lost 4 bases, and 4 bases lay in between. The CDR3 protein is CASSFRGNTIYF. The CDR3, as DNA: TGTGCCAGCAGTTTTAGGGGAAACACCATATATTTT.

The sample holds a few counts of this clone. V is TRBV9 and J is TRBJ1-4, with D hard to call. Per the germline V gene, CDR1 is SGDLS and CDR2 is YYNGEE. The CDR3 extends over 14 amino acids. Trimming stripped 2 bases from V and 8 bases from J, with 13 bases between. In DNA form, the CDR3 reads TGTGCCAGCAGCGTCGGTGGGGTTGAGGAAAAACTGTTTTTT. This codes for CASSVGGVEEKLFF.

The chain recombines TRBV2 with TRBJ1-1; D remains unclear. This CDR3 comprises 15 residues. V shed 7 bases and J shed 3 bases, with 18 bases lying between them. Germline-derived CDR1 and CDR2 are SNHLY and FYNNEI. The DNA of the CDR3 is TGTGCCAGCACGAGGTCGGCCACCTGGTACACTGAAGCTTTCTTT. Its protein is CASTRSATWYTEAFF. The full variable domain, with the rest looked up from reference TRBV2 and TRBJ1-1, is EPEVTQTPSHQVTQMGQEVILRCVPISNHLYFYWYRQILGQKVEFLVSFYNNEISEKSEIFDDQFSVERPDGSNFTLKIRSTKLEDSAMYFCASTRSATWYTEAFFGQGTRLTVV.

The chain recombines TRBV28 with TRBJ1-5; D not resolved. The CDR3 is 14 residues long. Germline V lookup: CDR1 MDHEN, CDR2 SYDVKM. With 2 bases removed from V and 6 bases from J, the gap between germline ends came to 11 bases. This chain's CDR3 is CASSLRAPSQPQHF. The CDR3 nucleotides are TGTGCCAGCAGTTTACGGGCGCCCAGTCAGCCCCAGCATTTT.

This clone was seen more than once but under ten times. V and J are TRBV28 and TRBJ1-4, with 9 bases matching TRBD1. J gave up 0 bases and V 6 bases, and 17 bases lay outside the gene matches. Germline V gene sequence: CDR1 MDHEN, CDR2 SYDVKM. This CDR3 is built from 20 residues. This CDR3 is CASSFGGTGRLYATNEKLFF. Written as DNA, the CDR3 is TGTGCCAGCAGCTTTGGAGGGACAGGGAGACTGTATGCAACTAATGAAAAACTGTTTTTT.

V usage is TRBV30 and J usage is TRBJ1-5; no reliable D call. The length of the CDR3 is 14 residues. The ends were cut back, 0 bases at V and 7 bases at J, with 13 bases in the middle. Germline V lookup: CDR1 GTSNPN, CDR2 SVGIG (reference sequence). The chain's CDR3 is CAWSVDGRDQPQHF. CDR3 bases: TGTGCCTGGAGTGTGGATGGACGTGACCAGCCCCAGCATTTT.

This sequence joins TRBV6-5 and TRBJ2-1; D uncertain. There are 15 residues in the CDR3. With 6 bases removed from V and 6 bases from J, the gap between germline ends came to 18 bases. Germline V CDR1 and CDR2: MNHEY, SVGAGI. The CDR3 protein is CASSSDRWDSNEQFF. The CDR3 DNA is TGTGCCAGCAGCTCCGACCGGTGGGATTCCAATGAGCAGTTCTTC.

The gene calls are TRBV18 and TRBJ1-3; D is possibly TRBD1 (6 bases). Germline assignment: CDR1 KGHSH and CDR2 LQKENI. The CDR3 runs to 13 residues. V was pared by 5 bases and J by 2 bases, with 7 bases between. CDR3 protein: CASSGTPGNTIYF. The CDR3, as DNA: TGTGCCAGCTCAGGGACACCTGGAAACACCATATATTTT. Filled out from reference TRBV18 and TRBJ1-3, the complete variable domain reads NAGVMQNPRHLVRRRGQEARLRCSPMKGHSHVYWYRQLPEEGLKFMVYLQKENIIDESGMPKERFSAEFPKEGPSILRIQQVVRGDSAAYFCASSGTPGNTIYFGEGSWLTVV.

Only a few counts were recorded for this clone. The J gene is TRBJ1-6, the V gene TRBV11-1; tentatively, D is TRBD1 (5 bases). V was trimmed by 3 bases and J by 7 bases, leaving 7 bases between them. The CDR3 is made up of 13 amino acids. Looked up from germline, CDR1 is SGHAT and CDR2 is FQDESV (reference sequence). The DNA for the CDR3 is TGTGCCAGCAGCTTTTCAGGGAATTCACCCCTCCACTTT. This gives the protein CASSFSGNSPLHF.

The rearrangement joins TRBV20-1 to TRBJ1-6; unclear D gene. Germline CDR1 is DFQATT and CDR2 is SNEGSKA (reference sequence). V was trimmed by 3 bases and J by 9 bases, leaving 6 bases between them. The length of the CDR3 is 11 residues. In nucleotides, the CDR3 is TGCAGTGCTAGGGGGATTTCACCCCTCCACTTT. This encodes CSARGISPLHF.